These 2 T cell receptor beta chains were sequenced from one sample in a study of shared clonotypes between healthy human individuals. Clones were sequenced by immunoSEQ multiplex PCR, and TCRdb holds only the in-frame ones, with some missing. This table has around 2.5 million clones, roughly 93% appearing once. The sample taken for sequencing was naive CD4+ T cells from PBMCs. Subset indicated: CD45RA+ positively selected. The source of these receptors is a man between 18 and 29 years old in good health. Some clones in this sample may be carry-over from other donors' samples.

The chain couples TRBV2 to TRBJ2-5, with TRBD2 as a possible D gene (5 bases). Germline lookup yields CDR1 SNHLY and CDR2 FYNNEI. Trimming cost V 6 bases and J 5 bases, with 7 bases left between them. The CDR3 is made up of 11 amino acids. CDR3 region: CASRERETQYF. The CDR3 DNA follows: TGTGCCAGCAGGGAGCGGGAGACCCAGTACTTC.

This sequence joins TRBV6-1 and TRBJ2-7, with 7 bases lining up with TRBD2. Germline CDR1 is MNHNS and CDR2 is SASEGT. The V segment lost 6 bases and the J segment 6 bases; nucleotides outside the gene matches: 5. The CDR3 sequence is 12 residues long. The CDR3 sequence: CASSSWGGEQYF. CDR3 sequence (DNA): TGTGCCAGCAGCTCCTGGGGGGGCGAGCAGTACTTC.